The 28 T cell receptor beta chains presented below share a single source sample, sequenced in a study of blood T cell repertoires in COVID-19. The assay was immunoSEQ multiplex PCR, and TCRdb's table has in-frame clones only and misses some. The repertoire holds approximately 68,000 clones, with approximately 80% as singletons. The material sequenced was peripheral blood. The origin of the receptors is a woman aged 45 to 65 with acute or convalescent COVID-19.

The chain recombines TRBV11-2 with TRBJ1-1; D call uncertain. The CDR3 is made up of 13 amino acids. Germline V gene lookup returns CDR1 SGHAT and CDR2 FQNNGV. Deletions cut 4 bases from V and 1 base from J, with 7 bases between. CDR3 loop: CASSSRWNTEAFF. The CDR3 nucleotides are TGTGCCAGCAGCTCGAGGTGGAACACTGAAGCTTTCTTT.

The rearrangement uses TRBV7-9 and TRBJ2-5; tentatively, D is TRBD1 (8 bases). Germline CDR1 reads SEHNR; CDR2 reads FQNEAQ (reference sequence). V was trimmed by 10 bases and J by 4 bases, leaving 16 bases between them. The CDR3 is made up of 13 amino acids. The chain's CDR3 is CAITGGVLETQYF. DNA for the CDR3: TGTGCCATCACAGGGGGGGTTTTAGAGACCCAGTACTTC.

The chain combines TRBV1 with TRBJ2-2; the table's D call TRBD2 went unverified against the DNA. TRBV1 has pseudogene status. The CDR3 contains 16 residues. This CDR3 reads CTSSHLSTRSTGELFF. CDR3 DNA sequence: TGCACCAGCAGCCACCTTTCGACTAGATCCACCGGGGAGCTGTTTTTT.

The CDR3 region is CASSYGPPLNTEAFF. The CDR3 DNA is TGTGCCAGCAGTTACGGGCCCCCTTTGAACACTGAAGCTTTCTTT. V is TRBV6-5 and J is TRBJ1-1; D remains unclear. This CDR3 is 15 amino acids long. Germline V lookup: CDR1 MNHEY, CDR2 SVGAGI. V gave up 2 bases and J gave up 0 bases, with 10 bases separating them.

The chain carries TRBV27 and TRBJ1-6; TRBD1 agrees at 8 bases. The CDR3 spans 20 residues. With V trimmed by 1 base and J by 5 bases, 16 bases remained unmatched. Looked up from germline, CDR1 is MNHEY and CDR2 is SMNVEV (reference sequence). The CDR3, as DNA: TGTGCCAGCAGTTTATTTTCTTGGGATATTGGACAGGGTGATAATTCACCCCTCCACTTT. It encodes CASSLFSWDIGQGDNSPLHF.

V usage is TRBV19 and J usage is TRBJ1-5, with 8 bases aligning to TRBD1. The V gene end was trimmed by 8 bases and the J gene end by 7 bases; junction bases not matched to a gene: 13. The CDR3 covers 15 residues. Germline V lookup: CDR1 LNHDA, CDR2 SQIVND (reference sequence). The CDR3 DNA is TGTGCCAGTGAGGCGCAGACAGGGGCTACCCAGCCCCAGCATTTT. This sequence encodes CASEAQTGATQPQHF.

The genes are TRBV7-9 and TRBJ2-2; D gene uncertain. Germline V gene data show CDR1 as SEHNR and CDR2 as FQNEAQ (reference sequence). The CDR3 loop spans 14 amino acids. V lost 3 bases to trimming and J lost 3 bases, with 8 bases between them. The CDR3 sequence is CASSFGGYTGELFF. The CDR3 DNA is TGTGCCAGCAGCTTTGGCGGTTACACCGGGGAGCTGTTTTTT.

The chain couples TRBV6-6 to TRBJ1-3; 8 bases are a match to TRBD1. The V and J ends lost 6 bases and 4 bases, in that order; junction bases with no gene match: 11. The CDR3 spans 16 residues. Germline V gives CDR1 MNHNY, CDR2 SVGAGI (reference sequence). The CDR3 DNA is TGTGCCAGCAGCCAGGACAGGGTAATATCAGGAAACACCATATATTTT. Its protein product is CASSQDRVISGNTIYF.

The V call is TRBV5-1, the J call TRBJ2-5; TRBD2 agrees at 14 bases. The trim removed 4 bases at V and 4 bases at J, leaving 12 bases unmatched. CDR3 length: 18 amino acids. Germline lookup yields CDR1 SGHRS and CDR2 YFSETQ. CDR3: CASSRQGLAGEASETQYF. In DNA, the CDR3 is TGCGCCAGCAGCCGGCAGGGACTAGCGGGAGAGGCGTCAGAGACCCAGTACTTC.

J is TRBJ2-1 and V is TRBV9, with 7 bases that match TRBD2. Trimming at V came to 1 base and at J to 4 bases, leaving 5 bases not matched to a gene. The CDR3 extends over 15 amino acids. From germline, CDR1 is SGDLS and CDR2 YYNGEE. The CDR3, as DNA: TGTGCCAGCAGCGTACAGGGAGGGACTTACAATGAGCAGTTCTTC. Amino acid sequence: CASSVQGGTYNEQFF.

This clone was seen a few times. The rearrangement uses TRBV4-1 and TRBJ1-5; D may be TRBD1 (5 bases). This CDR3 is built from 15 residues. CDR1 and CDR2 (germline): MGHRA, YSYEKL. V lost 1 base and J lost 0, with 7 bases in between. The CDR3 bases are TGCGCCAGCAGCCAAGCAGGGTATAGCAATCAGCCCCAGCATTTT. Translation gives CASSQAGYSNQPQHF.

The chain has TRBV5-4 and TRBJ1-1; TRBD1 might be the D (6 bases). The CDR3 is 14 residues long. V lost 6 bases to trimming and J lost 2 bases, with 14 bases between them. Looked up from germline, CDR1 is SGHNT and CDR2 is YYREEE (reference sequence). The CDR3 DNA reads as TGTGCCAGCACCCAAACAGGGTATAACACTGAAGCTTTCTTT. Its protein is CASTQTGYNTEAFF.

This chain connects TRBV2 to TRBJ1-4; 7 nucleotides line up with TRBD1. The CDR3 contains 15 residues. The ends lost 2 bases at V and 8 bases at J; junction bases unmatched: 8. Germline V gives CDR1 SNHLY, CDR2 FYNNEI. Here the CDR3 reads CASSEMGTASEKLFF. The CDR3 DNA follows: TGTGCCAGCAGTGAAATGGGGACAGCGAGCGAAAAACTGTTTTTT.

The chain is built from TRBV7-9 and TRBJ2-7, with 11 positions matching TRBD2. This CDR3 has 15 residues. Germline V gene lookup returns CDR1 SEHNR and CDR2 FQNEAQ (reference sequence). V lost 4 bases, J lost 4 bases, and 6 bases stayed unmatched. The CDR3 DNA follows: TGTGCCAGCAGCTCCGGGACTAGCGGATATTACGAGCAGTACTTC. As protein: CASSSGTSGYYEQYF. The full variable domain, with the rest looked up from reference TRBV7-9 and TRBJ2-7, is DTGVSQNPRHKITKRGQNVTFRCDPISEHNRLYWYRQTLGQGPEFLTYFQNEAQLEKSRLLSDRFSAERPKGSFSTLEIQRTEQGDSAMYLCASSSGTSGYYEQYFGPGTRLTVT.

This rearrangement joins TRBV9 to TRBJ1-3; possibly TRBD1 for D (6 bases). The CDR3 totals 16 residues. The germline CDR1 and CDR2 sequences are SGDLS and YYNGEE. Deletions cut 0 bases from V and 4 bases from J, with 14 bases between. This CDR3 is CASSVESQGYGNTIYF. CDR3 DNA sequence: TGTGCCAGCAGCGTAGAGTCACAGGGTTACGGAAACACCATATATTTT.

The rearrangement links TRBV4-2 to TRBJ2-7, with a possible D match to TRBD1 (5 bases). The CDR3 is 13 amino acids. Germline CDR1 is LGHNA and CDR2 is YNFKEQ. V dropped 1 base and J dropped 6 bases, with 10 bases sitting between them. In nucleotides, the CDR3 is TGTGCCAGCAGCCAAGGCAGGGTTTCCGAGCAGTACTTC. Protein sequence: CASSQGRVSEQYF.

The rearrangement joins TRBV5-1 to TRBJ2-3, with D possibly TRBD2 on 5 matching bases. Germline loops: CDR1 SGHRS, CDR2 YFSETQ. This CDR3 is 17 amino acids long. With 4 bases removed from V and 0 bases from J, the gap between germline ends came to 18 bases. The CDR3: CASSRLGERSSTDTQYF. Written as DNA, the CDR3 is TGCGCCAGCAGCCGCTTAGGTGAGCGGTCTAGCACAGATACGCAGTATTTT.

The V and J genes are TRBV4-2 and TRBJ2-1; D unclear. Per germline, CDR1 LGHNA and CDR2 YNFKEQ. The V end was cut by 5 bases, the J end by 10 bases, with 24 bases between. This CDR3 is built from 16 residues. This CDR3 is CASSYQDTPPPREQFF. The CDR3 DNA sequence: TGTGCCAGCAGCTACCAAGATACTCCCCCTCCTCGCGAGCAGTTCTTC.

The CDR3 loop reads CASSLAVGLAGEAGTGELFF. For the CDR3, the DNA is TGTGCCAGCAGCTTAGCGGTCGGACTAGCGGGAGAGGCGGGCACCGGGGAGCTGTTTTTT. The chain couples TRBV7-2 to TRBJ2-2; 13 nucleotides line up with TRBD2. Per germline, CDR1 SGHTA and CDR2 FQGNSA. Trimming cost V 0 bases and J 4 bases; bases outside gene matches: 11. The CDR3 totals 20 residues.

This clone was seen once. The rearrangement links TRBV29-1 to TRBJ1-1; D might be TRBD1 (5 bases). Trimming stripped 1 base from V and 3 bases from J, with 12 bases between. CDR1 SQVTM and CDR2 ANQGSEA come from the germline V gene. The CDR3 is 14 residues long. Here the CDR3 DNA reads TGCAGCGTTGAAGCGGGGGTTGTCCACACTGAAGCTTTCTTT. Translation gives CSVEAGVVHTEAFF.

The J gene is TRBJ2-3, the V gene TRBV6-1, with 11 nucleotides matching TRBD2. The CDR3 spans 15 residues. J was trimmed by 4 bases and V by 2 bases; bases with no gene match: 2. Germline CDR1 MNHNS, CDR2 SASEGT. In DNA, the CDR3 is TGTGCCAGCAGTGAAACTAGCGGGGGCCCAGATACGCAGTATTTT. Translating it yields CASSETSGGPDTQYF.

CDR3 coding DNA: TGTGCCAGCAGCCAAGATTCGCTAGCGGGAGGCTATGAGCAGTTCTTC. The encoded protein is CASSQDSLAGGYEQFF. The chain employs TRBV4-2 and TRBJ2-1, with 11 positions matching TRBD2. CDR3 length: 16 amino acids. V lost 0 bases and J lost 8; bases outside the gene matches: 6. CDR1 LGHNA and CDR2 YNFKEQ come from the germline V gene.

This clone showed up just once. This sequence joins TRBV5-1 and TRBJ1-2; 8 nucleotides line up with TRBD1. V shed 6 bases, J shed 3 bases, and the junction held 4 bases outside the gene matches. The CDR3 runs 13 residues. Per germline, CDR1 SGHRS and CDR2 YFSETQ. CDR3 bases: TGCGCCAGCACCCTACAGGGGGACTATGGCTACACCTTC. It translates to CASTLQGDYGYTF.

J is TRBJ2-1 and V is TRBV27, with a tentative D call TRBD2 (6 bases). The CDR3 covers 15 residues. Per germline, CDR1 MNHEY and CDR2 SMNVEV (reference sequence). Trimming pared 2 bases from V and 4 bases from J, leaving 12 bases between. In DNA form, the CDR3 reads TGTGCCAGCAGTTTAGGTGTTAGCGGATACAATGAGCAGTTCTTC. Encoded protein: CASSLGVSGYNEQFF.

V usage is TRBV6-5 and J usage is TRBJ2-1, with D perhaps TRBD1 (6 bases). The V end lost 4 bases, the J end lost 6 bases, and 10 bases lay between the germline ends. From germline, CDR1 is MNHEY and CDR2 SVGAGI. The CDR3 totals 13 residues. CDR3 loop: CASSSFRGNEQFF. In DNA form, the CDR3 reads TGTGCCAGCAGTTCCTTCAGGGGCAATGAGCAGTTCTTC.

V is TRBV6-6 and J is TRBJ2-2; D is perhaps TRBD2 (6 bases). Germline V gives CDR1 MNHNY, CDR2 SVGAGI (reference sequence). The CDR3 is 15 residues long. Trimming stripped 5 bases from V and 1 base from J, with 11 bases between. The CDR3 DNA reads as TGTGCCAGCAGTACGAGCGGGCTGAACACCGGGGAGCTGTTTTTT. Protein sequence: CASSTSGLNTGELFF.

This clone was seen ten or more times. This chain joins TRBV19 and TRBJ1-4; the D is unclear. Trimming cost V 3 bases and J 0 bases, with 8 bases left between them. CDR1 is LNHDA, CDR2 SQIVND, per germline (reference sequence). CDR3 size: 15 residues. The DNA of the CDR3 is TGTGCCAGTAGTATTTACAGTGCAACTAATGAAAAACTGTTTTTT. It translates to CASSIYSATNEKLFF.

A single count supports this clone. The CDR3 DNA reads as TGTGCCTACGGACAGGGAGGAAAAAGCAATCAGCCCCAGCATTTT. This translates into CAYGQGGKSNQPQHF. This chain links TRBV30 with TRBJ1-5, with TRBD1 identical over 8 bases. The germline gives CDR1 GTSNPN, CDR2 SVGIG (reference sequence). This CDR3 is 15 amino acids long. Trimming cost V 7 bases and J 1 base; bases outside gene matches: 9.